This T cell receptor (beta chain) appears in the sequencing data of a study of T cell changes during pregnancy in multiple sclerosis (dated by TCRdb to between 2018 and 2021). General notes on the study: The study examined how the T cell repertoire changed over the course of pregnancy in women with multiple sclerosis.

Details on this clone: Its specific antigen is unknown. The record has no base qualities; no much larger clone is one base away.

Libraries were made using the immunoSEQ multiplex PCR assay. TCRdb took over this immuneACCESS table, retaining in-frame rearrangements with V and J assigned. Such tables are incomplete; in checked studies, under half of the missing clones stem from an unresolved V gene, and the remainder is unexplained. This sample comprises about 92,000 clones, around 90% of them detected only once. Of the sample, 1.5% to 1.7% is held by the ten largest clones. Trimming leaves V shorter by 4 bases and J shorter by 4 bases, with the junction holding 5 bases beyond the gene matches. The germline V gene (reference sequence) sets CDR1 to SGHKS and CDR2 to YYEKEE. Measured from the cysteine to the phenylalanine, the CDR3 is 15 residues long. Only CDR3 DNA is held: 45 bases, read in frame from base 1.

Material: peripheral blood, obtained in the first trimester of pregnancy. The sequence is built from TRBV5-5 and TRBJ2-3; 11 bases in between match TRBD2. This receptor was identified in a female donor with multiple sclerosis, enrolled in a pregnancy study. The CDR3 loop reads CASSGGSGRADTQYF. In nucleotide form, the sequence is TGTGCCAGCAGCGGGGGTAGCGGGAGGGCAGATACGCAGTATTTT. The full variable domain, with segments outside the CDR3 supplied by the reference TRBV5-5 and TRBJ2-3 proteins, appears as DAGVTQSPTHLIKTRGQQVTLRCSPISGHKSVSWYQQVLGQGPQFIFQYYEKEERGRGNFPDRFSARQFPNYSSELNVNALLLGDSALYLCASSGGSGRADTQYFGPGTRLTVL.